One and the same sample provided the 17 T cell receptor beta chains below, sequenced in a study of shared clonotypes between healthy human individuals. Clones were read by immunoSEQ multiplex PCR, and TCRdb kept only the in-frame ones, dropping some. The table lists roughly 1,000,000 clones, about 80% of them singletons. Sequences were obtained from memory CD4+ T cells from PBMCs. The subset here: CD45RA-negative fraction. These receptor sequences come from a man aged 18 to 35 in good health. Some clones in this sample may be carry-over from other donors' samples.

The chain has TRBV19 and TRBJ2-3; 8 nucleotides match TRBD2. The CDR3 spans 17 residues. V gave up 6 bases and J gave up 1 base; unmatched junction bases: 12. Germline loops: CDR1 LNHDA, CDR2 SQIVND (reference sequence). This chain's CDR3 is CASSTNGRAGGTDTQYF. CDR3 sequence (DNA): TGTGCCAGTAGCACGAACGGGAGGGCCGGGGGCACAGATACGCAGTATTTT. Complete variable domain (other parts from reference TRBV19 and TRBJ2-3): DGGITQSPKYLFRKEGQNVTLSCEQNLNHDAMYWYRQDPGQGLRLIYYSQIVNDFQKGDIAEGYSVSREKKESFPLTVTSAQKNPTAFYLCASSTNGRAGGTDTQYFGPGTRLTVL.

This chain links TRBV6-1 with TRBJ1-4; unclear D gene. Germline lookup yields CDR1 MNHNS and CDR2 SASEGT. The CDR3 loop spans 14 amino acids. V lost 7 bases and J lost 4, with 13 bases in between. Here the CDR3 reads CASTEGSYNEKLFF. The DNA of the CDR3 is TGTGCCAGCACCGAGGGCAGCTATAATGAAAAACTGTTTTTT.

The genes are TRBV7-2 and TRBJ2-5, with D unresolved. Trimming pared 2 bases from V and 0 bases from J, leaving 13 bases between. The V gene's germline CDR1 is SGHTA and CDR2 FQGNSA. This CDR3 is 16 amino acids long. CDR3 bases: TGTGCCAGCAGCTTAAGTCGGTCAGCATACCAAGAGACCCAGTACTTC. It translates to CASSLSRSAYQETQYF.

This clone has only a few counts. The J gene is TRBJ2-1, the V gene TRBV1; TRBD2, the D gene given by the table, was not confirmed from the DNA. TRBV1 is a known pseudogene. The CDR3 is made up of 14 amino acids. CDR3 in amino acids: CTSSQGVPRLEQFF. The CDR3 coding sequence is TGCACCAGCAGCCAAGGGGTTCCGAGACTAGAGCAGTTCTTC.

This chain connects TRBV6-5 to TRBJ2-1; D might be TRBD1 or TRBD2, each matching 7 bases. This CDR3 contains 15 residues. Germline CDR1 reads MNHEY; CDR2 reads SVGAGI. V gave up 5 bases and J gave up 4 bases, with 15 bases separating them. For the CDR3, the DNA is TGTGCCAGCAGTGGGTTCCAGGGGGGGTACAATGAGCAGTTCTTC. Translated: CASSGFQGGYNEQFF.

This chain joins TRBV10-3 and TRBJ1-1, with 7 bases matching TRBD1. J was trimmed by 9 bases and V by 0 bases; bases with no gene match: 7. CDR1 and CDR2 from the germline V gene are ENHRY and SYGVKD. The CDR3 has 14 residues. The CDR3 DNA sequence: TGTGCCATCAGTGAGTCGAGCGGGACAGATCAAGCTTTCTTT. This gives the protein CAISESSGTDQAFF.

About this clone: A much bigger clone sits one base away, suggesting this may be a read error. The same CDR3 arises from other DNA sequences in this sample as well. The J gene is TRBJ1-4, the V gene TRBV11-2, with unresolved D. The CDR3 consists of 12 residues. The germline V gene has CDR1 SGHAT and CDR2 FQNNGV. CDR3 loop: CASSLWREKLFF. CDR3 bases: TGTGCTAGCAGCTTATGGAGGGAAAAACTGTTTTTT.

The rearrangement uses TRBV28 and TRBJ1-1; D remains unclear. Germline V gives CDR1 MDHEN, CDR2 SYDVKM. The CDR3 loop spans 12 amino acids. Trimming removed 4 bases at V and 8 bases at J, with 11 bases between. The CDR3 here is CASSSETIEAFF. The CDR3 coding sequence is TGTGCCAGCAGTTCTGAGACCATAGAAGCTTTCTTT.

DNA for the CDR3: TGTGCCAGCAGCTACGGACAGGCCTACGAGCAGTACTTC. It specifies CASSYGQAYEQYF. The chain is built from TRBV11-2 and TRBJ2-7, with 7 bases lining up with TRBD1. The trim removed 4 bases at V and 2 bases at J, leaving 2 bases unmatched. Germline lookup yields CDR1 SGHAT and CDR2 FQNNGV. There are 13 residues in the CDR3.

The chain couples TRBV5-8 to TRBJ2-5; D gene ambiguous. The V gene lost 1 base and the J gene lost 5 bases, with 12 bases spanning the gap. Per the germline V gene, CDR1 is SGHTS and CDR2 is YDEGEE. There are 14 residues in the CDR3. CDR3 loop: CASSLYPVGETQYF. For the CDR3, the DNA is TGTGCCAGCAGCTTGTATCCGGTGGGGGAGACCCAGTACTTC.

J is TRBJ2-1 and V is TRBV6-1, with unresolved D. This CDR3 region has 14 residues. CDR1 and CDR2 (germline): MNHNS, SASEGT. V was pared by 2 bases and J by 0 bases, with 5 bases between. Here the CDR3 reads CASSERASYNEQFF. Here the CDR3 DNA reads TGTGCCAGCAGTGAACGGGCCTCCTACAATGAGCAGTTCTTC.

This chain links TRBV5-1 with TRBJ1-1; D is undetermined. CDR1 is SGHRS and CDR2 is YFSETQ in the germline V gene. Trimming stripped 3 bases from V and 10 bases from J, with 19 bases between. The CDR3 runs to 14 residues. The DNA for the CDR3 is TGCGCCAGCAGCTCCCGACCTGCGGGATACGGAGCTTTCTTT. It translates to CASSSRPAGYGAFF.

Note on this clone: A much larger clone lies one base from this, so it may be a read error. Other DNA sequences from this sample encode an identical CDR3 as well. V and J are TRBV28 and TRBJ1-2, with D perhaps matching TRBD1 (5 bases). The CDR3 sequence is 13 residues long. V lost 5 bases to trimming and J lost 4 bases, with 11 bases between them. Germline V gene sequence: CDR1 MDHEN, CDR2 SYDVKM. The CDR3 DNA is TGTGCCAGCAGTCCAGGGACCTCCTATGGCTACACCTTC. As protein: CASSPGTSYGYTF.

This chain connects TRBV7-8 to TRBJ2-1, with D possibly TRBD2 on 6 matching bases. Trimming cost V 0 bases and J 7 bases, with 16 bases left between them. The CDR3 contains 16 residues. The germline V gene has CDR1 SGHVS and CDR2 FQNEAQ. In nucleotides, the CDR3 is TGTGCCAGCAGCTTAGCGCAGCTAGCGATCGGGAATGAGCAGTTCTTC. The encoded protein is CASSLAQLAIGNEQFF.

The chain combines TRBV6-7 with TRBJ2-1, with 11 bases lining up with TRBD2. TRBV6-7 is filed as an ORF, its function uncertain. The CDR3 length is 17 residues. Germline trimming cut 4 bases from V and 3 bases from J; bases unmatched to any gene: 8. CDR3: CASSSASGRPDYNEQFF. In DNA form, the CDR3 reads TGTGCCAGCAGTTCCGCTAGCGGGAGGCCTGACTACAATGAGCAGTTCTTC.

This clone was seen just once. The chain is built from TRBV5-1 and TRBJ2-1; D is unclear. In germline, CDR1 is SGHRS, CDR2 YFSETQ. This CDR3 is 15 amino acids long. V was pared by 5 bases and J by 7 bases, with 19 bases between. The CDR3 protein is CASRPSPVMGNEQFF. The CDR3 DNA follows: TGCGCCAGCAGACCTTCTCCCGTTATGGGGAATGAGCAGTTCTTC.

This clone has just a few counts. V is TRBV5-5 and J is TRBJ2-7, with TRBD2 identical over 7 bases. V lost 2 bases and J lost 1; bases outside the gene matches: 6. This CDR3 comprises 15 residues. Germline V gives CDR1 SGHKS, CDR2 YYEKEE (reference sequence). The CDR3 nucleotides are TGTGCCAGCAGCTTTCGACTAGCCTTATCCTACGAGCAGTACTTC. This encodes CASSFRLALSYEQYF.